This T cell receptor beta chain was captured in a study of blood T cell repertoires in COVID-19. On the study more broadly: Acute and convalescent COVID-19 specimens originated in the United States, Italy and Spain. The analysed material was cDNA or gDNA that came from T cells, B-cell-depleted T cells, or PBMCs.

Germline assignment: CDR1 LGHDT and CDR2 YNNKEL (reference sequence). V was cut by 0 bases and J by 12 bases, with 11 bases left in between. The CDR3 is 12 residues long. Authors' methods: For nucleated cells, counts were estimated from reference gene primer amplification. Clones were read by immunoSEQ multiplex PCR, and TCRdb kept only the in-frame ones, dropping some. V, J and clone size were drawn from that table, and D and trimming were deduced from the DNA. The table includes around 42,000 clones, 90% detected once. The sequencing sample was made of peripheral blood. The chain has TRBV3-1 (or the pseudogene TRBV3-2) and TRBJ1-2; D unclear. This receptor was identified in a man aged 45 to 65 with active COVID-19. Written as DNA, the CDR3 is TGTGCCAGCAGCCAAGAAACGGGGTCAGACACCTTC. This gives the protein CASSQETGSDTF.